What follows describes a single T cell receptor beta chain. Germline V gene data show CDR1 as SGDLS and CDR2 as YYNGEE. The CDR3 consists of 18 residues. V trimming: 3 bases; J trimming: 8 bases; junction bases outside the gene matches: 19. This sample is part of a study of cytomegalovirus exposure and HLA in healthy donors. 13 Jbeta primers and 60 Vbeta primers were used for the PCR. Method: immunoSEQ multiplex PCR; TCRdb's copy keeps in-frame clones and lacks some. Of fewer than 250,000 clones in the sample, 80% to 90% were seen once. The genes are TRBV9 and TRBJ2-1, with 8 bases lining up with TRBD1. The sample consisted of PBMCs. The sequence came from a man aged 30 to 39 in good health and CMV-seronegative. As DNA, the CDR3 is TGTGCCAGCAGCGCCCCGACTTCCGGGACAGGACGCGGAGATGAGCAGTTCTTC. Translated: CASSAPTSGTGRGDEQFF.